The source of this T cell receptor beta chain is a study of T cell responses to AZD1222 COVID-19 vaccine. Study results and caveats: Every sample of the repertoires postdated the peak T cell response. Epitopes outside B.1.351 and B.1.1.7 mutated regions reportedly drew nearly half of spike TCRs. White British ancestry dominated among donors, who included more females, and clonal diversity was possibly underestimated. Two AZD1222 doses significantly raised spike-specific TCR breadth and depth over controls.

Details on this clone: Its target is unknown.

Assay: immunoSEQ multiplex PCR; the TCRdb copy retains only in-frame clones and omits some. The profile shows tens of thousands of clones, around nine tenths of them singletons. V shed 4 bases and J shed 5 bases, with 11 bases lying between them. The length of the CDR3 is 13 residues. Germline V gene lookup returns CDR1 MNHEY and CDR2 SVGAGI. Source: peripheral blood, taken 28 days after the second AZD1222 dose. The chain links TRBV6-5 to TRBJ1-2; D is ambiguous. This sequence originates from an adult who received the AZD1222 COVID-19 vaccine. The CDR3 sequence: CASSSAGGYGYTF. The DNA for the CDR3 is TGTGCCAGCAGTTCTGCGGGAGGGTATGGCTACACCTTC.